These 13 T cell receptor beta chains were sequenced from one sample in a study of T cells in women clearing cervical HPV infection. This table comes from immunoSEQ multiplex PCR, and its TCRdb copy is limited to in-frame clones, with some not included. In all, the sample yields fewer than 35,000 clones. Sequenced input: blood buffy coat. All receptors come from a woman aged 18-70 years with a cervical HPV16 infection that either progressed to CIN3+ or cleared (not recorded which).

Concerning this clone itself: The read falls 3 residues short of the CDR3 end, and the missing part is taken from the germline J gene. The rearrangement joins TRBV29-1 to TRBJ2-3; the D is unclear. The germline CDR1 and CDR2 sequences are SQVTM and ANQGSEA. CDR3 length: 12 residues. V dropped 4 bases and J dropped 6 bases, with 11 bases sitting between them. The DNA read from the CDR3 is TGCAGCGTTGCCAGGCCTAAGGATACG. The encoded protein is CSVARPKDT. The entire CDR3 protein is CSVARPKDTQYF.

On this clone: The CDR3 is cut off 3 residues early in the read; its end comes from the germline J gene. This rearrangement joins TRBV7-9 to TRBJ2-4; D uncertain. In germline, CDR1 is SEHNR, CDR2 FQNEAQ (reference sequence). The CDR3 is 14 residues long. The sequenced part of the CDR3 DNA is TGTGCCAGCAGCCGCGACTTAAGCCTCGATGGT. It specifies CASSRDLSLDG. The whole CDR3 protein is CASSRDLSLDGQYF.

About this clone: Coverage ceases 3 residues before the CDR3 finishes, and the germline J gene fills in the end. The V gene is TRBV7-3, the J gene TRBJ2-2; 10 nucleotides match TRBD1. The J segment lost 5 bases and the V segment lost 2 bases, leaving 2 bases of the junction unmatched. CDR3 size: 15 residues. Looked up from germline, CDR1 is SGHTA and CDR2 is FQGTGA. The sequenced CDR3 bases are TGTGCCAGCAGCTTAGGGACAGGGGATACCGGGGAG. It codes for CASSLGTGDTGE. The CDR3 reads in full as CASSLGTGDTGELFF.

About this clone itself: The read halts 3 residues ahead of the CDR3 end, with the missing end drawn from the germline J gene. The chain couples TRBV5-1 to TRBJ1-2; a possible D gene is TRBD1 (6 bases). Germline V lookup: CDR1 SGHRS, CDR2 YFSETQ. Trimming pared 0 bases from V and 7 bases from J, leaving 13 bases between. This CDR3 comprises 14 residues. The DNA read from the CDR3 is TGCGCCAGCAGCTTGGCCCCAGGGGCGGGTGGC. It codes for CASSLAPGAGG. The whole CDR3 protein reads CASSLAPGAGGYTF.

Concerning this clone: The read gets to within 3 residues of the CDR3 end, and the germline J gene fills in the rest. The chain is built from TRBV18 and TRBJ1-3; D gene ambiguous. Per the germline V gene, CDR1 is KGHSH and CDR2 is LQKENI. The CDR3 extends over 15 amino acids. The V and J ends lost 2 bases and 0 bases respectively, with 8 bases between them. The covered CDR3 bases are TGTGCCAGCTCACCAGCGAATACCTCTGGAAACACC. Residues: CASSPANTSGNT. The entire CDR3 protein reads CASSPANTSGNTIYF.

Turning to this clone: Read sequence stops 3 residues before the CDR3 end, and the germline J gene provides the missing end. The chain employs TRBV29-1 and TRBJ2-7; the match to TRBD1 covers 10 bases. The CDR3 covers 13 residues. V was pared by 7 bases and J by 5 bases, with 8 bases of the junction left unmatched. CDR1 is SQVTM and CDR2 is ANQGSEA in the germline V gene. The sequenced part of the CDR3 DNA is TGCAGCGCCCTAGGACAGGGGGTTAACGAG. Encoded protein: CSALGQGVNE. The full CDR3 is CSALGQGVNEQYF.

CDR3 residues: CASSAPGETQYF. The CDR3 bases that were read are TGTGCCAGCAGTGCTCCGGGGGAGACG. The V and J genes are TRBV2 and TRBJ2-3; weak D call: TRBD2 (6 bases). The CDR3 end is not reached by the read, which stops 3 residues before it; the germline J gene fills it in. The CDR3 covers 12 residues. Germline CDR1 is SNHLY and CDR2 is FYNNEI.

For this clone: The read ends 3 residues shy of where the CDR3 ends; the end is completed using the germline J gene. The V and J genes are TRBV18 and TRBJ1-5, with TRBD1 matching over 10 bases. Germline CDR1 reads KGHSH; CDR2 reads LQKENI. This CDR3 region has 14 residues. The V gene end was trimmed by 6 bases and the J gene end by 6 bases; junction bases not matched to a gene: 5. This CDR3 is CASSRQGASQPQHF. The DNA read from the CDR3 is TGTGCCAGCTCCCGACAGGGGGCAAGTCAGCCC.

As regards this clone: Coverage ceases 3 residues before the CDR3 finishes, and the germline J gene fills in the end. The rearrangement uses TRBV7-3 and TRBJ2-3; no firm D call. Trimming took 4 bases from V and 6 from J, leaving 5 bases between them. The CDR3 covers 11 residues. Germline V CDR1 and CDR2: SGHTA, FQGTGA. CDR3 in amino acids: CASSSRDTQYF. The sequenced part of the CDR3 DNA is TGTGCCAGCAGCTCCAGGGATACG. The entire variable domain, with the rest obtained from reference TRBV7-3 and TRBJ2-3, is as follows: GAGVSQTPSNKVTEKGKYVELRCDPISGHTALYWYRQSLGQGPEFLIYFQGTGAADDSGLPNDRFFAVRPEGSVSTLKIQRTERGDSAVYLCASSSRDTQYFGPGTRLTVL.

The part of the CDR3 DNA that was read is TGCGCCAGCAGGCGACTAGCGGGGGGCACCAATGAG. This gives the protein CASRRLAGGTNE. The CDR3, in full, reads CASRRLAGGTNEQFF. The rearrangement uses TRBV5-1 and TRBJ2-1; 13 bases agree with TRBD2. The read falls 3 residues short of the CDR3 end, and the missing part is taken from the germline J gene. Germline V lookup: CDR1 SGHRS, CDR2 YFSETQ. The CDR3 runs 15 residues. V lost 5 bases to trimming and J lost 6 bases; unmatched junction nucleotides: 5. Filled out from reference TRBV5-1 and TRBJ2-1, the complete variable domain reads KAGVTQTPRYLIKTRGQQVTLSCSPISGHRSVSWYQQTPGQGLQFLFEYFSETQRNKGNFPGRFSGRQFSNSRSEMNVSTLELGDSALYLCASRRLAGGTNEQFFGPGTRLTVL.

With respect to this clone: The CDR3 is cut off 3 residues early in the read; its end comes from the germline J gene. The chain couples TRBV7-2 to TRBJ1-4, with D uncertain. CDR3 size: 15 residues. The V gene's germline CDR1 is SGHTA and CDR2 FQGNSA. V shed 2 bases and J shed 0 bases, with 7 bases lying between them. The CDR3 loop is CASSLYPTTNEKLFF. The covered CDR3 bases are TGTGCCAGCAGCTTATATCCTACAACTAATGAAAAA.

As regards this clone: The read stops 3 residues short of the end of the CDR3; the missing end is completed from the germline J gene. The chain uses TRBV20-1 and TRBJ2-3; no definite D call. Germline V gene sequence: CDR1 DFQATT, CDR2 SNEGSKA (reference sequence). Deletions cut 4 bases from V and 2 bases from J, with 16 bases between. CDR3 length: 15 amino acids. The sequenced part of the CDR3 DNA is TGCAGTGCTATAGGTGCCTCAGGATCCACAGATACG. Its protein product is CSAIGASGSTDT. The whole CDR3 protein is CSAIGASGSTDTQYF.

The DNA read from the CDR3 is TGTGCCAGCAGCCCCTCGGCAACTAATGAAAAA. Protein: CASSPSATNEK. The whole CDR3 sequence is CASSPSATNEKLFF. The chain is built from TRBV7-2 and TRBJ1-4; D remains unclear. Read data end 3 residues before the CDR3 end; the end is taken from the germline J gene. Trimming took 5 bases from V and 0 from J, leaving 7 bases between them. The CDR3 extends over 14 amino acids. The germline V gene has CDR1 SGHTA and CDR2 FQGNSA. Using reference TRBV7-2 and TRBJ1-4 for the parts outside the CDR3, the full variable domain is GAGVSQSPSNKVTEKGKDVELRCDPISGHTALYWYRQSLGQGLEFLIYFQGNSAPDKSGLPSDRFSAERTGGSVSTLTIQRTQQEDSAVYLCASSPSATNEKLFFGSGTQLSVL.